The rows below give T cell receptor beta chains drawn from one sample of a study of blood T cell repertoires in COVID-19. Libraries were prepared by immunoSEQ multiplex PCR; TCRdb keeps only in-frame clonotypes and omits some of them. The sample consists of about 460,000 clones, 88% of them appearing once. Material for sequencing was PBMCs or T cells enriched from blood (not recorded which). These receptors were obtained from a woman aged 55-70 years who had recovered from COVID-19. CDR3s include the opening cysteine and the closing phenylalanine or tryptophan. The D gene is left open where the match is weak. Clone size, where shown, is once, few, many, or a class for clones that have expanded.

d_call j_call v_call clone_size cdr3_aa cdr3_nt
. TRBJ1-4 TRBV2 . CASSANTITGEKLFF TGTGCCAGCAGTGCAAACACGATAACGGGTGAAAAACTGTTTTTT
TRBD1 TRBJ2-3 TRBV6-5 . CASNQQGAKDTQYF TGTGCCAGCAATCAACAGGGGGCAAAAGATACGCAGTATTTT
TRBD1 TRBJ1-2 TRBV5-4 . CASSGGQGARGYTF TGTGCCAGCAGCGGAGGACAGGGGGCGCGTGGCTACACCTTC
. TRBJ1-3 TRBV24-1 once CATSDGGLGVGNTIYF TGTGCCACCAGTGATGGGGGCCTAGGAGTGGGAAACACCATATATTTT
TRBD1 TRBJ2-1 TRBV2 . CAGAGGGEQFF TGTGCCGGAGCAGGGGGTGGTGAGCAGTTCTTC
TRBD1 TRBJ1-5 TRBV27 . CASSLASRDRGGNQPQHF TGTGCCAGCAGTTTGGCATCACGGGACAGGGGAGGGAATCAGCCCCAGCATTTT
. TRBJ2-2 TRBV5-1 . CASSLGHFITGELFF TGCGCCAGCAGCTTGGGACACTTCATAACCGGGGAGCTGTTTTTT
TRBD1 TRBJ1-4 TRBV19 once CASSPTGANEKLFF TGTGCCAGTAGTCCCACAGGGGCGAATGAAAAACTGTTTTTT
TRBD1 TRBJ1-2 TRBV9 . CASSVRTGGKDGYTF TGTGCCAGCAGCGTAAGGACAGGGGGCAAGGATGGCTACACCTTC
TRBD1 TRBJ2-7 TRBV11-3 . CASSPRGGSDFNEQYF TGTGCCAGCAGTCCCAGAGGGGGCTCGGATTTCAACGAGCAGTACTTC
TRBD1 TRBJ1-6 TRBV5-1 . CASSLWGTGDSPLHF TGCGCCAGCAGCTTGTGGGGGACAGGGGATTCACCCCTCCACTTT
. TRBJ2-2 TRBV5-1 . CASSPGDSNTGELFF TGCGCCAGCAGCCCGGGGGACTCGAACACCGGGGAGCTGTTTTTT
TRBD1 TRBJ2-1 TRBV18 . CASSPGTGSYNEQFF TGTGCCAGCTCCCCCGGGACAGGTTCCTACAATGAGCAGTTCTTC
. TRBJ1-6 TRBV6-6 . CASQGAFHSPLHF TGTGCCAGCCAAGGGGCCTTCCACTCACCCCTCCACTTT
TRBD1 TRBJ1-2 TRBV5-1 . CASSFRQGEGYTF TGCGCCAGCAGCTTCCGACAGGGGGAGGGCTACACCTTC
. TRBJ2-2 TRBV19 . CASSTGRGTGELFF TGTGCCAGTAGTACTGGGCGAGGGACCGGGGAGCTGTTTTTT
. TRBJ1-4 TRBV20-1 few CSASTRNEKLFF TGCAGTGCTAGTACCAGGAATGAAAAACTGTTTTTT
. TRBJ1-6 TRBV15 . CATSRGLGQGHSPLHF TGTGCCACCAGCAGGGGCTTGGGGCAGGGCCATTCACCCCTCCACTTT
TRBD1 TRBJ2-2 TRBV12-5 few CASGASTGFELGELFF TGTGCTAGTGGTGCATCGACAGGGTTTGAACTCGGGGAGCTGTTTTTT
. TRBJ1-1 TRBV5-1 . CASSLDVGGGTEAFF TGCGCCAGCAGCTTGGATGTGGGAGGGGGCACTGAAGCTTTCTTT